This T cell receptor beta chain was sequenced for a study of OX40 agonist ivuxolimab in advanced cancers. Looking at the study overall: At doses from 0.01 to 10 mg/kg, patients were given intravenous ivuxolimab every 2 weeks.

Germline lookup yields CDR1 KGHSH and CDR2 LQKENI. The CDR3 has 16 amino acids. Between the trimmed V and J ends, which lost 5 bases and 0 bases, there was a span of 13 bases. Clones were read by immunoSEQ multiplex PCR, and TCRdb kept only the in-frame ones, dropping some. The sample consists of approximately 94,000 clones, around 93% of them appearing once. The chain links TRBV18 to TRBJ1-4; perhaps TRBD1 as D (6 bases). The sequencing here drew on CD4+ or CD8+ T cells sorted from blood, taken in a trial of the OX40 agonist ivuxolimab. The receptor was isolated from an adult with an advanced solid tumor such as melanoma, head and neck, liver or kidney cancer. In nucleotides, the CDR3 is TGTGCCAGCTCAAAACAGGGCGGATCAACTAATGAAAAACTGTTTTTT. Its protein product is CASSKQGGSTNEKLFF.